This T cell receptor beta chain was sequenced during a study of CD8 T cells in ankylosing spondylitis. TCRdb reprocessed the 5' RACE reads via MiXCR and lists one record per CDR3 protein. The sample has about 39,000 distinct CDR3 sequences, around 3% seen once. The CDR3 covers 17 residues. V dropped 0 bases and J dropped 4; count of bases not matched to a gene: 11. The germline V gene has CDR1 SGDLS and CDR2 YYNGEE. This clonotype has at least ten counts. The sequence came from a male donor with ankylosing spondylitis or in good health (not recorded which). The sequenced material came from blood, either unsorted or a sorted T cell fraction (not recorded which). V is TRBV9 and J is TRBJ2-3; 7 bases align to TRBD1. CDR3 nucleotide sequence: TGTGCCAGCAGCGTAGCTCCGACAGGGACAGCAGCAGATACGCAGTATTTT. Its protein is CASSVAPTGTAADTQYF.